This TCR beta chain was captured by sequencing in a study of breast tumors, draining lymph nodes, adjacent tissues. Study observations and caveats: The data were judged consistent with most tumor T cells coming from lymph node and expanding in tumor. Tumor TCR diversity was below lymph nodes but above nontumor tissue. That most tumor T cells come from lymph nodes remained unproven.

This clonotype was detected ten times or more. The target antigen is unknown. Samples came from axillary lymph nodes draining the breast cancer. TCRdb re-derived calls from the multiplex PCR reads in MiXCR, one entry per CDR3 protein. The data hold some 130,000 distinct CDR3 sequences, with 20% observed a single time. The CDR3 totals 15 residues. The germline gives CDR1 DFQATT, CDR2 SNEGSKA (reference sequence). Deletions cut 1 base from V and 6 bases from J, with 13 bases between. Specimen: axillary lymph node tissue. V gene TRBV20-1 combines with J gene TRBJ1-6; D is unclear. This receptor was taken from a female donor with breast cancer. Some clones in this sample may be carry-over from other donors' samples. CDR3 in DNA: TGCAGTGCTAGAGCCCACTCGGTCCCTAATTCACCCCTCCACTTT. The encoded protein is CSARAHSVPNSPLHF.